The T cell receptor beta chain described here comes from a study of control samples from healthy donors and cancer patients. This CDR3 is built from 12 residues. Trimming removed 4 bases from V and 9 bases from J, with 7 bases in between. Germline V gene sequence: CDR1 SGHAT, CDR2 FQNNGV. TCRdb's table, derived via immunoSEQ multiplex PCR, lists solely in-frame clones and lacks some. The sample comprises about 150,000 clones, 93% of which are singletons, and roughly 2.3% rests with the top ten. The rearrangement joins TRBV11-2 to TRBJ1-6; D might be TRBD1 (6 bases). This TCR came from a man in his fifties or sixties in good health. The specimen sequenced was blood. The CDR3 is CASSSTGSPLHF. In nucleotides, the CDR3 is TGTGCCAGCAGCTCGACAGGTTCACCCCTCCACTTT.